The clone carrying this TCR beta chain was observed a handful of times. TCRdb keeps only in-frame clones here, not all; method: immunoSEQ multiplex PCR. This sample carries about 220,000 clones, roughly four fifths of them seen once, and the ten largest clones take 3% to 4%. The data were obtained in a study of blood T cell repertoires in COVID-19. This CDR3 is built from 13 residues. The V gene's germline CDR1 is LGHDT and CDR2 YNNKEL (reference sequence). Trimming left V 1 base short and J 4 bases short, with 7 bases between. This chain joins TRBV3-1 (or the pseudogene TRBV3-2) and TRBJ1-2; the D is unclear. The specimen was PBMCs or T cells enriched from blood (not recorded which). The origin of this receptor is a woman aged 60-70 years who had recovered from COVID-19. CDR3: CASSQGGSYGYTF. CDR3 DNA sequence: TGTGCCAGCAGCCAAGGAGGCAGCTATGGCTACACCTTC.